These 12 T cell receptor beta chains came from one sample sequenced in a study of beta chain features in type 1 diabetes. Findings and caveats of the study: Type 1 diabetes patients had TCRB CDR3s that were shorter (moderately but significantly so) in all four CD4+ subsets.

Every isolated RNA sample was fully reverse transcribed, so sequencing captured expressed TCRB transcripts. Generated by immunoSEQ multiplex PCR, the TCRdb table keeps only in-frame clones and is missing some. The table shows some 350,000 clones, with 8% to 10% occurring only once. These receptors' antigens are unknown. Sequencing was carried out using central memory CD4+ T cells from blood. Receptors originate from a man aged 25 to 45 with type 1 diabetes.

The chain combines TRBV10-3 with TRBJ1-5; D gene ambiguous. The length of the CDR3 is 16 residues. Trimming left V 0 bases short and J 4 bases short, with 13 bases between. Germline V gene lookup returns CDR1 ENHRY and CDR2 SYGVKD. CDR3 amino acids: CAISESGVLWNQPQHF. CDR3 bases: TGTGCCATCAGTGAGTCGGGTGTATTATGGAATCAGCCCCAGCATTTT.

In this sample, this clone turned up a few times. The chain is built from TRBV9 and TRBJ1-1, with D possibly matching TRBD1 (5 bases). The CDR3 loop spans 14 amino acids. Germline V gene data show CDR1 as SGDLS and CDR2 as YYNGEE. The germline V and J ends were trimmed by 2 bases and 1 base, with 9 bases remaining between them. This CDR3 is CASSVGHQNTEAFF. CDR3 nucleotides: TGTGCCAGCAGCGTTGGACATCAGAACACTGAAGCTTTCTTT.

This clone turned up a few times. CDR3 region: CASSEEAVYEQYF. CDR3 in DNA: TGTGCCAGCAGTGAAGAGGCAGTCTACGAGCAGTACTTC. The chain combines TRBV6-5 with TRBJ2-5; no definite D call. The DNA end favors TRBJ2-7, so the J call may be wrong. Germline values: CDR1 MNHEY, CDR2 SVGAGI. This CDR3 comprises 13 residues.

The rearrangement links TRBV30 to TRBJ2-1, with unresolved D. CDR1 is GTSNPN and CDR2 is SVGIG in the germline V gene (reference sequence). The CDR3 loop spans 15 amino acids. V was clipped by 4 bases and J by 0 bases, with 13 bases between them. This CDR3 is CAWIPGPSSYNEQFF. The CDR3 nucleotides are TGTGCCTGGATCCCCGGGCCGAGCTCCTACAATGAGCAGTTCTTC.

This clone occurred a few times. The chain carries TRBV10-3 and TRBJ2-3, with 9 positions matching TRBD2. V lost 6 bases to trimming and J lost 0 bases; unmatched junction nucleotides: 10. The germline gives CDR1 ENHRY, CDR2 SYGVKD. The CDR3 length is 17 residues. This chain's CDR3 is CAIRVGTSSSSTDTQYF. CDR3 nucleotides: TGTGCCATCAGGGTAGGGACTAGCAGCTCTAGCACAGATACGCAGTATTTT.

The DNA of the CDR3 is TGTGCCAGCATGGACAGCGGGAGAGTCTTCTACGAGCAGTACTTC. This sequence encodes CASMDSGRVFYEQYF. The V gene is TRBV2, the J gene TRBJ2-7; 8 bases map to TRBD2. The J segment lost 3 bases and the V segment lost 7 bases, leaving 11 bases of the junction unmatched. This CDR3 is built from 15 residues. Germline CDR1 reads SNHLY; CDR2 reads FYNNEI.

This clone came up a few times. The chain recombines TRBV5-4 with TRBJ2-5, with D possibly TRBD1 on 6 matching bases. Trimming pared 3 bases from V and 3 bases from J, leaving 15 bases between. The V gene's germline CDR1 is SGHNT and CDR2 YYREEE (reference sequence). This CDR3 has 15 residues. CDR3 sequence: CASSWRGTLEETQYF. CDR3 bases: TGTGCCAGCAGCTGGCGAGGGACATTAGAAGAGACCCAGTACTTC. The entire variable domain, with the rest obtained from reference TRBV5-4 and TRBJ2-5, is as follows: ETGVTQSPTHLIKTRGQQVTLRCSSQSGHNTVSWYQQALGQGPQFIFQYYREEENGRGNFPPRFSGLQFPNYSSELNVNALELDDSALYLCASSWRGTLEETQYFGPGTRLLVL.

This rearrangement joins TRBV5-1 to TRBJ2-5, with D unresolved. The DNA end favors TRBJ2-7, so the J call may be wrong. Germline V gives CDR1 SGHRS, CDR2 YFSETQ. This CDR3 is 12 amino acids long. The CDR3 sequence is CASSLNSYEQYF. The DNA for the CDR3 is TGCGCCAGCAGCTTGAACTCCTACGAGCAGTACTTC.

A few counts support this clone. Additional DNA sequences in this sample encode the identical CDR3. The CDR3 spells CASSSDRRQPQHF. The CDR3 DNA follows: TGTGCCAGCAGTTCGGACAGGAGGCAGCCCCAGCATTTT. The chain carries TRBV2 and TRBJ1-5, with 7 bases that match TRBD1. The CDR3 consists of 13 residues. Trimming cost V 5 bases and J 7 bases; bases outside gene matches: 5. Germline CDR1 reads SNHLY; CDR2 reads FYNNEI. The complete variable domain, with remaining parts taken from reference TRBV2 and TRBJ1-5, reads EPEVTQTPSHQVTQMGQEVILRCVPISNHLYFYWYRQILGQKVEFLVSFYNNEISEKSEIFDDQFSVERPDGSNFTLKIRSTKLEDSAMYFCASSSDRRQPQHFGDGTRLSIL.

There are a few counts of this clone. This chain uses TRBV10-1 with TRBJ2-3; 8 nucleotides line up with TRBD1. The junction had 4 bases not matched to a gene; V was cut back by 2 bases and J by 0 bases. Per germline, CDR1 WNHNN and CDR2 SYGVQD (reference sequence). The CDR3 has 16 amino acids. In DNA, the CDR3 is TGCGCCAGCAGTGAGACCTGGACAGGGAGCACAGATACGCAGTATTTT. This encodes CASSETWTGSTDTQYF.

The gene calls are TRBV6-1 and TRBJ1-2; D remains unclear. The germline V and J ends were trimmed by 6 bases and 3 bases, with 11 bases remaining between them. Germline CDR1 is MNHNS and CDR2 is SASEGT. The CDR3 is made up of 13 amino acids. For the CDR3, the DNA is TGTGCCAGCAGCGTCAATTTTGACTATGGCTACACCTTC. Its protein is CASSVNFDYGYTF.

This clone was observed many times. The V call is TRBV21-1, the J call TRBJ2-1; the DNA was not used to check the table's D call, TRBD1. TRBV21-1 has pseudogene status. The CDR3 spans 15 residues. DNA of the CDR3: TGTGCCAGCAGCAAAGAAGGGGGCACGCACAATGAGCAGTTCTTC. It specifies CASSKEGGTHNEQFF.